These 3 T cell receptor beta chains originate from one sample sequenced in a study of blood T cell repertoires in COVID-19. Assay used: immunoSEQ multiplex PCR; TCRdb lists only in-frame clones, some missing. The sample has about 110,000 clones; about 91% are singletons. Sequencing was carried out using peripheral blood. All receptors derive from a man aged 50-59 years with active or convalescent COVID-19.

V usage is TRBV6-5 and J usage is TRBJ1-5; 9 bases match TRBD1. CDR1 and CDR2 (germline): MNHEY, SVGAGI. V shed 6 bases and J 6 bases; nucleotides not matched to a gene: 6. CDR3 size: 14 residues. DNA for the CDR3: TGTGCCAGCAGACAACAGGGGGCGCTTCAGCCCCAGCATTTT. Amino acids: CASRQQGALQPQHF.

This rearrangement joins TRBV29-1 to TRBJ2-1; 14 bases are a match to TRBD2. V trimming: 4 bases; J trimming: 5 bases; junction bases outside the gene matches: 7. This CDR3 is 16 amino acids long. Germline loops: CDR1 SQVTM, CDR2 ANQGSEA. This CDR3 reads CSVVGTSGSSHNEQFF. The DNA for the CDR3 is TGCAGCGTTGTGGGGACTAGCGGGAGTAGCCACAATGAGCAGTTCTTC.

CDR3 region: CASSAPGLEETQYF. In DNA, the CDR3 is TGTGCCAGCAGTGCTCCGGGACTAGAAGAGACCCAGTACTTC. V is TRBV2 and J is TRBJ2-5, with 8 bases that match TRBD2. CDR1 and CDR2 from the germline V gene are SNHLY and FYNNEI. The CDR3 totals 14 residues. With V trimmed by 4 bases and J by 3 bases, 4 bases remained unmatched.